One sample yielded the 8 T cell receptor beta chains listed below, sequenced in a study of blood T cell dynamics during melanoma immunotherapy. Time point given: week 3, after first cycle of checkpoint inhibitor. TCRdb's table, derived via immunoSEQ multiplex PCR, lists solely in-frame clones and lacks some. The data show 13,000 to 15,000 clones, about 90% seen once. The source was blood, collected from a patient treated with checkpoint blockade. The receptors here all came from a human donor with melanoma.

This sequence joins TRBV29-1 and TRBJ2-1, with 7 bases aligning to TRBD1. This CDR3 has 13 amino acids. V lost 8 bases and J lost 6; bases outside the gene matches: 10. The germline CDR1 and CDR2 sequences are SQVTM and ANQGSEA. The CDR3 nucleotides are TGCAGCCATCCAACTTCAGGGGGCAATGAGCAGTTCTTC. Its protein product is CSHPTSGGNEQFF.

CDR3 sequence reads: CASSLGTANTGELFF. DNA for the CDR3: TGCGCCAGCAGCTTGGGTACAGCGAACACCGGGGAGCTGTTTTTT. The chain joins TRBV5-1 to TRBJ2-2; D remains ambiguous. The CDR3 is 15 residues long. The germline V gene has CDR1 SGHRS and CDR2 YFSETQ. The ends were cut back, 0 bases at V and 0 bases at J, with 6 bases in the middle.

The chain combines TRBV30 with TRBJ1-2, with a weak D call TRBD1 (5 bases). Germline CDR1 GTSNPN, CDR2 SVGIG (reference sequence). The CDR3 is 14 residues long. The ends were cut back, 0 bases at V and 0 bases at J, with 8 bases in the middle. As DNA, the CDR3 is TGTGCCTGGAGTGTTCCGGGACCTAACTATGGCTACACCTTC. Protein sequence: CAWSVPGPNYGYTF.

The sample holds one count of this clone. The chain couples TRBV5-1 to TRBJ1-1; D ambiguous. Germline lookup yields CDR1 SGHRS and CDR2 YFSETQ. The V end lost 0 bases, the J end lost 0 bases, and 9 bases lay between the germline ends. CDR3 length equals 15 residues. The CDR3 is CASSLGATMNTEAFF. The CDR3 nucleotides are TGCGCCAGCAGCTTGGGTGCAACAATGAACACTGAAGCTTTCTTT.

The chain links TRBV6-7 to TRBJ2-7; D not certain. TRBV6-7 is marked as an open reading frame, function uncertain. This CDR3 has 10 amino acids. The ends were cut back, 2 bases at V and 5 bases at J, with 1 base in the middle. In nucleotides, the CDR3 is TGTGCCAGCAGTTACCACGAGCAGTACTTC. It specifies CASSYHEQYF.

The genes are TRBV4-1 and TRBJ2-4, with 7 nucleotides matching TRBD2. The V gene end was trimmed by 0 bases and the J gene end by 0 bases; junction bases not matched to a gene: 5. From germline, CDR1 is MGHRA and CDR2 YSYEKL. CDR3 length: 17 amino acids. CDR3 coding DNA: TGCGCCAGCAGCCAAGATGCGGGGGTGGGAGCCAAAAACATTCAGTACTTC. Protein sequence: CASSQDAGVGAKNIQYF.

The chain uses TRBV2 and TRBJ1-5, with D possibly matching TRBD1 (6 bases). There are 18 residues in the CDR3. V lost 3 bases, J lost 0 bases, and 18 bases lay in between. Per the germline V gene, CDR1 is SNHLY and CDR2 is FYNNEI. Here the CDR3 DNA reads TGTGCCAGCAGTGACATCACCAGGGGAGTGGATAGCAATCAGCCCCAGCATTTT. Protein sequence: CASSDITRGVDSNQPQHF. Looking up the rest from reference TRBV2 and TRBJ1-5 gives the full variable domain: EPEVTQTPSHQVTQMGQEVILRCVPISNHLYFYWYRQILGQKVEFLVSFYNNEISEKSEIFDDQFSVERPDGSNFTLKIRSTKLEDSAMYFCASSDITRGVDSNQPQHFGDGTRLSIL.

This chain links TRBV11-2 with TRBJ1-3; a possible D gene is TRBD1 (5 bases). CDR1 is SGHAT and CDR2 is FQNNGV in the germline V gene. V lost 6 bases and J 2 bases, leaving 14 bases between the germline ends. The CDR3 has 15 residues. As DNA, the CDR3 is TGTGCCAGCAGATTCACGGGGGGGACTGGAAACACCATATATTTT. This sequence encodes CASRFTGGTGNTIYF. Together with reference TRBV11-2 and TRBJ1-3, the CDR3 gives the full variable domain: EAGVAQSPRYKIIEKRQSVAFWCNPISGHATLYWYQQILGQGPKLLIQFQNNGVVDDSQLPKDRFSAERLKGVDSTLKIQPAKLEDSAVYLCASRFTGGTGNTIYFGEGSWLTVV.